Included here is one TCR beta chain sequence, with context. What it recognizes is unknown. Frozen-stored PBMCs produced approximately 2 micrograms of genomic DNA for TCR beta libraries. Per germline, CDR1 SEHNR and CDR2 FQNEAQ (reference sequence). This CDR3 region has 15 residues. V was pared by 3 bases and J by 8 bases, with 9 bases of the junction left unmatched. Sequencing was performed with immunoSEQ multiplex PCR; in TCRdb, only in-frame clones are kept and a portion is missing. Of around 140,000 clones in the sample, 70% to 90% were seen once. The sample belongs to a study of cytotoxic CD8 clonotypes in ibrutinib-treated CLL. Background on the study: Collecting the response samples happened after a median about eleven months of treatment, with a range of 6 to 36.

Study-level findings and limits: Lymph node repertoires were not studied, and sampling times were unmatched.

The V gene is TRBV7-9, the J gene TRBJ1-4, with 7 bases lining up with TRBD1. The sample was PBMCs, taken after 24 months of ibrutinib treatment. This clonotype originated in a human donor with chronic lymphocytic leukemia. CDR3 nucleotides: TGTGCCAGCAGCTTTTCGGACAGGCAGGGCGAAAAACTGTTTTTT. As protein: CASSFSDRQGEKLFF.